The source of this T cell receptor (beta chain) is a study of radiotherapy plus CTLA-4 blockade in lung cancer. Study-level points and caveats: Expansion of tumor-derived TCR clones was observed in blood after radiotherapy plus ipilimumab.

Notes on this clone: Antigen specificity is unknown.

Focal radiation and CTLA-4 blockade (ipilimumab) were tested in chemo-refractory metastatic non-small-cell lung cancer patients. CDR1 is LGHNA and CDR2 is YSLEER in the germline V gene. The CDR3 is 16 amino acids. Generated by immunoSEQ multiplex PCR, the TCRdb table keeps only in-frame clones and is missing some. Among around 50,000 clones listed, around 88% were seen once. The sample in question was peripheral blood, obtained from a patient treated with radiotherapy plus ipilimumab. The chain couples TRBV4-3 to TRBJ2-5, with TRBD2 matching 9 bases. The DNA end favors TRBJ2-7, so the J call may be wrong. This clonotype was sampled from a human donor with non-small cell lung cancer that progressed on radiotherapy plus ipilimumab. Some clones in this sample may be carry-over from other donors' samples. The CDR3 nucleotides are TGCGCCAGCAGCCAAGCCCGGGCTAGCGGGGCCTACGAGCAGTACTTC. It codes for CASSQARASGAYEQYF.